The 32 T cell receptor beta chains presented below share a single source sample, sequenced in a study of T cell responses to AZD1222 COVID-19 vaccine. TCRdb's copy holds only in-frame clones and misses some; the assay was immunoSEQ multiplex PCR. The sample yields 95,000 to 100,000 clones, about 90% seen once. The sequenced sample was peripheral blood, obtained on day 0 of AZD1222 vaccination. These receptors all stem from an adult in good health.

A single count supports this clone. V usage is TRBV3-1 (or the pseudogene TRBV3-2) and J usage is TRBJ2-1, with D possibly TRBD2 on 6 matching bases. The germline gives CDR1 LGHDT, CDR2 YNNKEL (reference sequence). This CDR3 is 15 amino acids long. V shed 5 bases and J shed 4 bases, with 15 bases lying between them. In DNA form, the CDR3 reads TGTGCCAGCAGCTTCCGAGGGGACTCTTACAATGAGCAGTTCTTC. This translates into CASSFRGDSYNEQFF.

The CDR3 reads CSVRGLLSGNTIYF. Written as DNA, the CDR3 is TGCAGCGTTCGAGGGCTGCTCTCTGGAAACACCATATATTTT. The chain couples TRBV29-1 to TRBJ1-3; no firm D call. Trimming shortened V by 5 bases and J by 0 bases, and 11 bases separated the two germline ends. Looked up from germline, CDR1 is SQVTM and CDR2 is ANQGSEA. This CDR3 is 14 amino acids long.

The rearrangement joins TRBV3-1 (or the pseudogene TRBV3-2) to TRBJ2-1, with D perhaps matching TRBD2 (5 bases). From germline, CDR1 is LGHDT and CDR2 YNNKEL (reference sequence). The CDR3 contains 16 residues. V lost 4 bases and J lost 2, with 15 bases in between. DNA for the CDR3: TGTGCCAGCAGCCCAGAGCCCCGAGCGGCCTACAATGAGCAGTTCTTC. Amino acid sequence: CASSPEPRAAYNEQFF.

The chain is built from TRBV9 and TRBJ2-7; no definite D call. There are 16 residues in the CDR3. Trimming pared 4 bases from V and 3 bases from J, leaving 20 bases between. CDR1 is SGDLS and CDR2 is YYNGEE in the germline V gene. The CDR3 sequence is CASSPTLSNKFYEQYF. CDR3 nucleotide sequence: TGTGCCAGCAGCCCCACCCTAAGTAATAAATTCTACGAGCAGTACTTC.

V is TRBV5-1 and J is TRBJ1-1; maybe TRBD1 (6 bases). The germline CDR1 and CDR2 sequences are SGHRS and YFSETQ. This CDR3 is built from 18 residues. The germline V and J ends were trimmed by 0 bases and 0 bases, with 18 bases remaining between them. The CDR3 loop reads CASSLAYMQGSVNTEAFF. DNA for the CDR3: TGCGCCAGCAGCTTGGCCTATATGCAGGGGTCAGTGAACACTGAAGCTTTCTTT.

The chain is built from TRBV3-1 (or the pseudogene TRBV3-2) and TRBJ2-5, with D unresolved. Germline CDR1 is LGHDT and CDR2 is YNNKEL (reference sequence). CDR3 length: 12 amino acids. The V end lost 4 bases, the J end lost 2 bases, and 5 bases lay between the germline ends. The CDR3 protein is CASSRSQETQYF. The CDR3 bases are TGTGCCAGCAGCCGTTCGCAAGAGACCCAGTACTTC.

In this sample, this clone turned up once. This chain uses TRBV7-9 with TRBJ2-7, with TRBD2 matching over 10 bases. This CDR3 has 17 amino acids. CDR1 is SEHNR, CDR2 FQNEAQ, per germline (reference sequence). Losses at the gene ends were 2 bases for V and 2 bases for J; bases not matched to a gene: 9. The CDR3 sequence: CASSLRSSGRGPYEQYF. The DNA for the CDR3 is TGTGCCAGCAGCTTACGTTCCAGCGGGAGGGGACCCTACGAGCAGTACTTC.

This rearrangement joins TRBV6-6 to TRBJ1-1; possible D gene TRBD1, 5 bases. This CDR3 contains 17 residues. Trimming removed 5 bases at V and 0 bases at J, with 19 bases between. Per germline, CDR1 MNHNY and CDR2 SVGAGI (reference sequence). CDR3 in amino acids: CASSPPLGRMMNTEAFF. CDR3 nucleotides: TGTGCCAGCAGTCCACCCTTGGGACGGATGATGAACACTGAAGCTTTCTTT.

The rearrangement joins TRBV27 to TRBJ2-4; D might be TRBD1 or TRBD2, each matching 5 bases. Germline CDR1 and CDR2: MNHEY and SMNVEV (reference sequence). The CDR3 totals 17 residues. Deletions cut 2 bases from V and 1 base from J, with 15 bases between. The CDR3: CASSLRRGSGAKNIQYF. The CDR3 DNA is TGTGCCAGCAGTTTACGCCGGGGCTCAGGGGCCAAAAACATTCAGTACTTC.

The J gene is TRBJ2-7, the V gene TRBV6-5, with 12 bases fitting TRBD2. Germline assignment: CDR1 MNHEY and CDR2 SVGAGI. V lost 6 bases and J lost 1; bases outside the gene matches: 4. This CDR3 spans 15 amino acids. CDR3 DNA sequence: TGTGCCAGCAGGCGGACTAGCGGGACGTCCTACGAGCAGTACTTC. It translates to CASRRTSGTSYEQYF.

The chain recombines TRBV6-6 with TRBJ2-7, with D maybe TRBD2 (6 bases). CDR1 is MNHNY, CDR2 SVGAGI, per germline (reference sequence). V dropped 2 bases and J dropped 7 bases, with 18 bases sitting between them. The CDR3 loop spans 15 amino acids. DNA for the CDR3: TGTGCCAGCAGTTACCGGGTAGCGGACCCTATAGAGCAGTACTTC. This sequence encodes CASSYRVADPIEQYF.

The chain combines TRBV12-2 with TRBJ2-2; the table gives TRBD2 as D, unverified against the DNA. TRBV12-2 is termed a pseudogene. The CDR3 is 16 amino acids. This CDR3 is CASRTPRGGPTGELFF. The CDR3 bases are TGTGCAAGTCGCACACCAAGGGGAGGGCCGACCGGGGAGCTGTTTTTT.

The chain recombines TRBV19 with TRBJ2-3; D gene uncertain. Germline V CDR1 and CDR2: LNHDA, SQIVND (reference sequence). The V and J ends lost 3 bases and 0 bases respectively, with 13 bases between them. CDR3 length equals 16 residues. The CDR3 DNA follows: TGTGCCAGTAGTATCCCCCGGAAGACTAGCACAGATACGCAGTATTTT. Amino acids: CASSIPRKTSTDTQYF. The full variable domain, with the rest looked up from reference TRBV19 and TRBJ2-3, is DGGITQSPKYLFRKEGQNVTLSCEQNLNHDAMYWYRQDPGQGLRLIYYSQIVNDFQKGDIAEGYSVSREKKESFPLTVTSAQKNPTAFYLCASSIPRKTSTDTQYFGPGTRLTVL.

V is TRBV5-4 and J is TRBJ1-2; weak D call: TRBD1 (5 bases). CDR3 length: 15 residues. CDR1 is SGHNT, CDR2 YYREEE, per germline (reference sequence). V lost 1 base, J lost 7 bases, and 17 bases lay in between. CDR3 amino acids: CASSLIGDPTGGYTF. DNA of the CDR3: TGTGCCAGCAGCTTGATCGGGGACCCCACCGGTGGCTACACCTTC.

This clone was found a few times. The CDR3 region has the DNA TGTGCCAGCGGTCGACTAGACGCGAACACCGGGGAGCTGTTTTTT. The encoded protein is CASGRLDANTGELFF. The chain couples TRBV5-4 to TRBJ2-2; D is possibly TRBD2 (6 bases). The V gene lost 7 bases and the J gene lost 0 bases, with 13 bases spanning the gap. Germline lookup yields CDR1 SGHNT and CDR2 YYREEE (reference sequence). The CDR3 contains 15 residues.

The chain recombines TRBV29-1 with TRBJ1-1, with 8 positions matching TRBD1. J gave up 0 bases and V 5 bases, and 8 bases lay outside the gene matches. Germline V CDR1 and CDR2: SQVTM, ANQGSEA. CDR3 length: 15 amino acids. The CDR3 protein is CSVSGGARVNTEAFF. CDR3 sequence (DNA): TGCAGCGTTTCAGGGGGCGCGAGGGTGAACACTGAAGCTTTCTTT.

This clone was recorded once. This chain joins TRBV28 and TRBJ1-1, with D uncertain. V gave up 6 bases and J gave up 5 bases, with 10 bases separating them. The CDR3 has 12 amino acids. CDR1 and CDR2 (germline): MDHEN, SYDVKM. In nucleotides, the CDR3 is TGTGCCAGCAGGGATCGACGAACTGAAGCTTTCTTT. This translates into CASRDRRTEAFF. Complete variable domain (other parts from reference TRBV28 and TRBJ1-1): DVKVTQSSRYLVKRTGEKVFLECVQDMDHENMFWYRQDPGLGLRLIYFSYDVKMKEKGDIPEGYSVSREKKERFSLILESASTNQTSMYLCASRDRRTEAFFGQGTRLTVV.

The rearrangement links TRBV7-3 to TRBJ2-7; no firm D call. CDR1 is SGHTA and CDR2 is FQGTGA in the germline V gene. The ends were cut back, 1 base at V and 1 base at J, with 11 bases in the middle. The CDR3 is 15 residues long. The CDR3 DNA reads TGTGCCAGCAGCTTAAACGGGTCTATTTCCTACGAGCAGTACTTC. This translates into CASSLNGSISYEQYF.

This chain connects TRBV5-4 to TRBJ1-1; 11 nucleotides match TRBD1. The CDR3 totals 17 residues. With 3 bases clipped from V and 4 bases from J, the junction kept 11 bases outside the gene matches. Germline assignment: CDR1 SGHNT and CDR2 YYREEE (reference sequence). CDR3 nucleotides: TGTGCCAGCAGCTCCGGACAGGGGGCGCTTCTGAGCACTGAAGCTTTCTTT. It encodes CASSSGQGALLSTEAFF.

The chain uses TRBV11-2 and TRBJ2-7; D gene uncertain. V was shortened by 1 base and J by 5 bases, with 9 bases between the two germline ends. This CDR3 has 13 residues. Germline CDR1 reads SGHAT; CDR2 reads FQNNGV. The DNA for the CDR3 is TGTGCCAGCAGCTTAGTTCTTGGGGACGAGCAGTACTTC. Translated, it gives CASSLVLGDEQYF. The full variable domain, in which reference TRBV11-2 and TRBJ2-7 provide the parts outside the CDR3, is EAGVAQSPRYKIIEKRQSVAFWCNPISGHATLYWYQQILGQGPKLLIQFQNNGVVDDSQLPKDRFSAERLKGVDSTLKIQPAKLEDSAVYLCASSLVLGDEQYFGPGTRLTVT.

The rearrangement joins TRBV30 to TRBJ1-5; no definite D call. Trimming took 2 bases from V and 4 from J, leaving 9 bases between them. The CDR3 has 13 residues. Germline V gene data show CDR1 as GTSNPN and CDR2 as SVGIG (reference sequence). The CDR3 loop is CAWSRTANQPQHF. The CDR3 coding sequence is TGTGCCTGGAGTAGAACAGCGAATCAGCCCCAGCATTTT.

V gene TRBV6-5 combines with J gene TRBJ1-1; no reliable D call. Trimming took 6 bases from V and 2 from J, leaving 7 bases between them. The CDR3 spans 12 residues. CDR1 MNHEY and CDR2 SVGAGI come from the germline V gene. The CDR3 region is CASRHINTEAFF. CDR3 DNA: TGTGCCAGCAGGCACATCAACACTGAAGCTTTCTTT.

The V and J genes are TRBV19 and TRBJ1-5, with a possible D match to TRBD1 (6 bases). CDR3 size: 17 residues. Trimming took off 3 bases at V and 2 bases at J, with 17 bases between the two ends. Germline CDR1 LNHDA, CDR2 SQIVND (reference sequence). The DNA for the CDR3 is TGTGCCAGTAGTATTGGGGGGGGCGGTCTTGGCAATCAGCCCCAGCATTTT. This sequence encodes CASSIGGGGLGNQPQHF.

The chain carries TRBV10-3 and TRBJ2-7, with a weak D call TRBD2 (6 bases). The CDR3 covers 16 residues. Germline CDR1 is ENHRY and CDR2 is SYGVKD. V lost 4 bases, J lost 4 bases, and 20 bases lay in between. The chain's CDR3 is CAISAHSGREKYEQYF. CDR3 in DNA: TGTGCCATCAGTGCCCACTCGGGACGGGAGAAATACGAGCAGTACTTC.

The V gene is TRBV27, the J gene TRBJ2-1, with D tentatively TRBD1 (6 bases). Trimming shortened V by 0 bases and J by 4 bases, and 7 bases separated the two germline ends. Germline V gene sequence: CDR1 MNHEY, CDR2 SMNVEV (reference sequence). The CDR3 has 14 residues. CDR3 amino acids: CASSLSDRYNEQFF. The CDR3 nucleotides read TGTGCCAGCAGTTTATCGGACAGATACAATGAGCAGTTCTTC.

The gene calls are TRBV4-1 and TRBJ1-4, with D tentatively TRBD1 (6 bases). Between the trimmed V and J ends, which lost 5 bases and 6 bases, there was a span of 16 bases. CDR3 length equals 15 residues. Germline V gene data show CDR1 as MGHRA and CDR2 as YSYEKL. The CDR3 spells CASSYRVGTDEKLFF. The CDR3 nucleotides read TGCGCCAGCAGCTACAGGGTCGGGACGGATGAAAAACTGTTTTTT.

The chain has TRBV30 and TRBJ1-1; maybe TRBD1 (6 bases). The V gene's germline CDR1 is GTSNPN and CDR2 SVGIG (reference sequence). CDR3 length: 15 residues. Trimming cost V 1 base and J 0 bases, with 12 bases left between them. The CDR3 reads CAWSATGAMNTEAFF. In DNA, the CDR3 is TGTGCCTGGAGTGCGACAGGAGCTATGAACACTGAAGCTTTCTTT.

The chain joins TRBV12-5 to TRBJ1-6; D gene uncertain. This CDR3 region has 15 residues. V gave up 0 bases and J gave up 8 bases, with 11 bases separating them. Germline V gives CDR1 LGHNT, CDR2 FRNRAP. The DNA of the CDR3 is TGTGCTAGTGGTTTGGTGGGAATGGGGTATTCACCCCTCCACTTT. Its translation is CASGLVGMGYSPLHF.

V and J are TRBV19 and TRBJ2-3; 13 nucleotides agree with TRBD2. Germline CDR1 reads LNHDA; CDR2 reads SQIVND (reference sequence). This CDR3 has 16 amino acids. V was clipped by 4 bases and J by 8 bases; unmatched bases: 9. As DNA, the CDR3 is TGTGCCAGTAGTACCATACTAGCGGGAGGGCCGGGTACGCAGTATTTT. The encoded protein is CASSTILAGGPGTQYF.

The rearrangement links TRBV30 to TRBJ2-7; 7 bases agree with TRBD2. CDR1 is GTSNPN, CDR2 SVGIG, per germline (reference sequence). Trimming took 1 base from V and 6 from J; bases not matched to a gene: 12. CDR3 length equals 15 residues. The CDR3 DNA sequence: TGTGCCTGGAGTGAAGGGGCCGCGGGGGTCGTCGAGCAGTACTTC. As protein: CAWSEGAAGVVEQYF.

V gene TRBV30 combines with J gene TRBJ1-1; D ambiguous. V was pared by 0 bases and J by 1 base, with 12 bases between. Germline CDR1 and CDR2: GTSNPN and SVGIG (reference sequence). This CDR3 contains 15 residues. The CDR3 nucleotides are TGTGCCTGGAGTGTACTATTGGGCAGGAACACTGAAGCTTTCTTT. Translating gives CAWSVLLGRNTEAFF.

A few counts support this clone. The chain couples TRBV4-2 to TRBJ2-7, with D tentatively TRBD2 (6 bases). The germline V and J ends were trimmed by 3 bases and 0 bases, with 9 bases remaining between them. Germline V gene sequence: CDR1 LGHNA, CDR2 YNFKEQ. CDR3 length: 14 residues. CDR3 region: CASSQDYDSYEQYF. The CDR3 DNA sequence: TGTGCCAGCAGCCAGGACTACGACTCCTACGAGCAGTACTTC.